This T cell receptor (beta chain) was recorded in a study of T cell repertoires in cytomegalovirus infection. Study context: Signatures in public TCR beta sequences pointed to both CMV infection and matching HLA type. Overall study results and limits: Cumulative public TCR beta family frequency identified carriers of CMV plus the relevant HLA. Clonotype analysis showed dominance of the ex vivo response by HLA-C-restricted CMV-specific TCR beta clonotypes.

Germline CDR1 LNHDA, CDR2 SQIVND (reference sequence). V was shortened by 8 bases and J by 0 bases, with 9 bases between the two germline ends. The CDR3 totals 13 residues. From the reads, TCRdb called clonotypes with MiXCR, one entry per CDR3 protein. The top ten hold around 15% of the sample, which has about 450,000 distinct CDR3 sequences, about 33% seen once. Remarks on this clonotype: Antigen: not known.

Sequencing input: PBMCs. V and J are TRBV19 and TRBJ2-3, with a possible D match to TRBD1 (5 bases). The sequence came from a human donor in good health (CMV status not recorded). Some clones in this sample may be carry-over from other donors' samples. The CDR3 bases are TGTGCCAGTTGCAGGGATAGCACAGATACGCAGTATTTT. This encodes CASCRDSTDTQYF.